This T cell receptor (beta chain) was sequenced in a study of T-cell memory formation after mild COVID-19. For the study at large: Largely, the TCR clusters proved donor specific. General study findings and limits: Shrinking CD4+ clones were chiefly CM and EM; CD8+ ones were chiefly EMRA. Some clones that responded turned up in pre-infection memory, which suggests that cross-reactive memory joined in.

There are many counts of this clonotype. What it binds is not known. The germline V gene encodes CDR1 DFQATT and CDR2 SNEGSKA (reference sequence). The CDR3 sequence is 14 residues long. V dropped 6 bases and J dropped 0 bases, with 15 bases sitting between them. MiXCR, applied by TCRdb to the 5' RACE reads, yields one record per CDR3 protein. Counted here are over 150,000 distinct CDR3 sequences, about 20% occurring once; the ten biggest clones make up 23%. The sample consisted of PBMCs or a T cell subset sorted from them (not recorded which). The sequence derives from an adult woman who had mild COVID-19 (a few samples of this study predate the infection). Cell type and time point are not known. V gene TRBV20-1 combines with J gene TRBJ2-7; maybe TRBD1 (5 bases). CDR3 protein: CSAEDTQNSYEQYF. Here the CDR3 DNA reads TGCAGTGCAGAGGACACTCAAAACTCCTACGAGCAGTACTTC.